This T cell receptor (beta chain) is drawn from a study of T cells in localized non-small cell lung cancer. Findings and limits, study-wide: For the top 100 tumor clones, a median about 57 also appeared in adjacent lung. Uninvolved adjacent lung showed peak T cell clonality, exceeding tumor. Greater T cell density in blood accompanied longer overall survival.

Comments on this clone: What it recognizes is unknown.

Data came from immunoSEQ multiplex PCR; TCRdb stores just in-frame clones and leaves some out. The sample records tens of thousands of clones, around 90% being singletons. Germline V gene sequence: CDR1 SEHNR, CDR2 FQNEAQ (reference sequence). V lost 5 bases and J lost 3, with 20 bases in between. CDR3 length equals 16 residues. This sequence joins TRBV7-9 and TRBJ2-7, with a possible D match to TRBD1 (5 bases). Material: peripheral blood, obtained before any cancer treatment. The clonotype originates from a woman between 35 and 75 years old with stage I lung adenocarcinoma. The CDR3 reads CASSLADSTIHYEQYF. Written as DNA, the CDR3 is TGTGCCAGCAGCCTCGCCGACAGCACTATACACTACGAGCAGTACTTC.